This TCR beta chain was found in a study of shared clonotypes between healthy human individuals. Libraries were prepared by immunoSEQ multiplex PCR; TCRdb keeps only in-frame clonotypes and omits some of them. The data show approximately 2.4 million clones, with around 95% seen just once and approximately 0.13% held by the top ten. Study-level results: Memory subsets generally showed smaller estimated richness than naive subsets did. Clonotypes shared by all four donors outscored non-shared clonotypes in generation probability.

V was pared by 2 bases and J by 2 bases, with 7 bases between. The CDR3 is 14 residues long. From germline, CDR1 is KGHSY and CDR2 FQNENV. In regard to this clone: Its target is unknown.

Material for sequencing was naive CD4+ T cells sorted from blood. Subset denoted: CD45RA+ positively selected. The chain uses TRBV16 and TRBJ1-5; a possible D gene is TRBD1 (5 bases). This TCR came from a man aged 18 to 29 in good health. The CDR3 spells CASSQQGGNQPQHF. In nucleotides, the CDR3 is TGTGCCAGCAGCCAACAGGGAGGCAATCAGCCCCAGCATTTT.